A single sample gave rise to the 9 T cell receptor beta chains below, sequenced in a study of human T cells and chemical hapten exposure. Time point: patch test 2, 6 weeks after DPC sensitization. Described treatment: therapeutic diphenylcyclopropenone sensitization with weekly scalp DPC. One entry per CDR3 protein results from TCRdb running MiXCR on the RACE reads. Of nearly 85,000 distinct CDR3 sequences in the sample, 11% are singletons; the top ten hold more than 1.5%. The sequenced sample was whole blood, obtained in connection with sensitization to the hapten diphenylcyclopropenone (DPC). These receptors were collected from a man between 18 and 35 years old with alopecia areata. Some clones in this sample may be carry-over from other donors' samples.

This clonotype was found many times. The chain employs TRBV7-2 and TRBJ2-1; TRBD2 agrees at 13 bases. The CDR3 has 16 residues. CDR1 and CDR2 from the germline V gene are SGHTA and FQGNSA. V lost 5 bases, J lost 5 bases, and 6 bases stayed unmatched. The CDR3 DNA follows: TGTGCCAGCAGCCCTCAGACTAGCGGGGGGAACAATGAGCAGTTCTTC. Translated, it gives CASSPQTSGGNNEQFF.

In its sample, this clonotype was seen a few times. This sequence joins TRBV10-3 and TRBJ2-7; 9 bases align to TRBD1. With 8 bases clipped from V and 6 bases from J, the junction kept 11 bases outside the gene matches. The CDR3 has 14 residues. Germline lookup yields CDR1 ENHRY and CDR2 SYGVKD. Written as DNA, the CDR3 is TGTGCCATCGGGAGGGGGACAGGGCTAGCCGAGCAGTACGTC. This codes for CAIGRGTGLAEQYV.

The chain links TRBV5-5 to TRBJ2-7, with a possible D match to TRBD2 (6 bases). The CDR3 is 14 amino acids. Trimming cost V 0 bases and J 6 bases, with 13 bases left between them. Germline V gene data show CDR1 as SGHKS and CDR2 as YYEKEE (reference sequence). The DNA for the CDR3 is TGTGCCAGCAGCTTGGACCTTGGGGGACTCGAGCAGTACTTC. Residues: CASSLDLGGLEQYF.

In this sample, this clonotype turned up many times. The genes are TRBV5-4 and TRBJ1-3; D gene ambiguous. V was trimmed by 9 bases and J by 0 bases, leaving 7 bases between them. The CDR3 has 12 amino acids. CDR1 is SGHNT, CDR2 YYREEE, per germline (reference sequence). CDR3 bases: TGTGCCACATCGTCCTCTGGAAACACCATATATTTT. Translated: CATSSSGNTIYF. Full variable domain (remainder filled in from reference TRBV5-4 and TRBJ1-3): ETGVTQSPTHLIKTRGQQVTLRCSSQSGHNTVSWYQQALGQGPQFIFQYYREEENGRGNFPPRFSGLQFPNYSSELNVNALELDDSALYLCATSSSGNTIYFGEGSWLTVV.

This clonotype came up a few times. The chain couples TRBV5-1 to TRBJ1-6, with 7 bases matching TRBD1. CDR3 length equals 16 residues. J lost 10 bases, V lost 4 bases, and 14 bases had no gene match. CDR1 and CDR2 (germline): SGHRS, YFSETQ. Here the CDR3 reads CASSTDRQGRRSPLHF. The CDR3 DNA reads TGCGCCAGCAGCACAGACCGACAGGGTCGACGCTCACCCCTCCACTTT. Full variable domain (missing parts from reference TRBV5-1 and TRBJ1-6): KAGVTQTPRYLIKTRGQQVTLSCSPISGHRSVSWYQQTPGQGLQFLFEYFSETQRNKGNFPGRFSGRQFSNSRSEMNVSTLELGDSALYLCASSTDRQGRRSPLHFGNGTRLTVT.

V usage is TRBV19 and J usage is TRBJ2-4; perhaps D is TRBD1 or TRBD2 (6 bases each). Germline CDR1 and CDR2: LNHDA and SQIVND (reference sequence). Trimming pared 3 bases from V and 6 bases from J, leaving 12 bases between. The CDR3 consists of 14 residues. The CDR3 DNA sequence: TGTGCCAGTAGTATCTCTGGAGGGGGAAACATTCAGTACTTC. Its protein product is CASSISGGGNIQYF.

The table lists this clonotype with many counts. The chain recombines TRBV14 with TRBJ2-1, with unresolved D. Trimming stripped 4 bases from V and 0 bases from J, with 7 bases between. The CDR3 spans 14 residues. The germline CDR1 and CDR2 sequences are SGHDN and FVKESK. The CDR3, as DNA: TGTGCCAGCAGCCGTTATAGCTCCTACAATGAGCAGTTCTTC. It yields the protein CASSRYSSYNEQFF.

This clonotype has at least ten counts. The chain recombines TRBV21-1 with TRBJ2-1; TRBD1, the table's D call, lacks a check against the DNA. TRBV21-1 corresponds to a pseudogene. The CDR3 is 15 amino acids. The CDR3 loop reads CASSKDGTGGYEQFF. CDR3 DNA: TGTGCCAGCAGCAAAGATGGGACAGGGGGATATGAGCAGTTCTTC.

The chain carries TRBV25-1 and TRBJ2-1; 10 bases fit TRBD1. The V and J ends lost 4 bases and 7 bases, in that order; junction bases with no gene match: 7. Germline CDR1 reads MGHDK; CDR2 reads SYGVNS. This CDR3 spans 15 amino acids. CDR3 sequence reads: CASSGMDRGANEQFF. DNA of the CDR3: TGTGCCAGCAGTGGAATGGACAGGGGGGCAAATGAGCAGTTCTTC.